This T cell receptor (beta chain) is drawn from a study of cytomegalovirus exposure and HLA in healthy donors. Study conclusions and caveats: According to an earlier analysis, most TCR beta V segments yielded productive rearrangements about 90% or about 30% of the time. Associated with HLA alleles at 0.05 false discovery rate in a later analysis were some 16,000 TCR beta sequences. When presence/absence was analysed, sequencing depth was taken to be roughly uniform across donors.

With 60 Vbeta and 13 Jbeta primers, the PCR was carried out. In the original analysis: Later, an analysis found about 80 million unique TCR beta chains, and about 10 million of these were shared. The assay was immunoSEQ multiplex PCR, and TCRdb's table has in-frame clones only and misses some. The V and J calls and the clone size are those of that table, but D and trimming were determined from the DNA. Of some 150,000 clones in the sample, approximately 80% are singletons; the top ten hold about 7.1%. V shed 6 bases and J shed 7 bases, with 16 bases lying between them. The CDR3 sequence is 12 residues long. CDR1 SQVTM and CDR2 ANQGSEA come from the germline V gene. To note about this clone: Its antigen is as yet unknown.

The source material was PBMCs. The genes are TRBV29-1 and TRBJ2-7; tentative D call: TRBD1 (5 bases). The receptor's source is a woman aged 45-65 years in good health and CMV-seropositive. The CDR3 region is CSVRTGLLEQYF. CDR3 DNA sequence: TGCAGCGTCAGAACAGGATTACTGGAGCAGTACTTC.